These 9 T cell receptor beta chains were sequenced from one sample in a study of shared clonotypes between healthy human individuals. Some clones are missing from TCRdb's copy, which holds only in-frame ones; the method was immunoSEQ multiplex PCR. The sample shows 2,100,000 or so clones, around 95% of them seen only once. Sequencing used naive CD4+ T cells sorted from blood. The subset is: CD45RA+ positively selected. Source of these receptors: a man aged 18 to 30 in good health.

This clone was observed once. The rearrangement links TRBV10-1 to TRBJ2-7, with unresolved D. The CDR3 totals 14 residues. Trimming pared 4 bases from V and 2 bases from J, leaving 12 bases between. Germline CDR1 reads WNHNN; CDR2 reads SYGVQD (reference sequence). The CDR3: CASSATETAYEQYF. For the CDR3, the DNA is TGCGCCAGCAGTGCGACCGAAACTGCCTACGAGCAGTACTTC.

The rearrangement joins TRBV30 to TRBJ2-2; tentatively, D is TRBD1 (6 bases). V was pared by 4 bases and J by 1 base, with 10 bases between. The length of the CDR3 is 14 residues. Germline V gene sequence: CDR1 GTSNPN, CDR2 SVGIG (reference sequence). The CDR3 spells CAWTRTVNTGELFF. The CDR3 coding sequence is TGTGCCTGGACAAGGACAGTGAACACCGGGGAGCTGTTTTTT.

This rearrangement joins TRBV11-2 to TRBJ1-1; D is unresolved. Trimming shortened V by 1 base and J by 4 bases, and 7 bases separated the two germline ends. There are 13 residues in the CDR3. Germline CDR1 SGHAT, CDR2 FQNNGV. Written as DNA, the CDR3 is TGTGCCAGCAGCTTAGTGGAACCCACTGAAGCTTTCTTT. Amino acids: CASSLVEPTEAFF.

DNA for the CDR3: TGTGCCAGTAGTATACGACCCGCCCTAGGGGGCTACACCTTC. Translated: CASSIRPALGGYTF. V and J are TRBV19 and TRBJ1-2; no reliable D call. Germline assignment: CDR1 LNHDA and CDR2 SQIVND (reference sequence). The CDR3 is 14 residues long. Trimming stripped 2 bases from V and 8 bases from J, with 15 bases between. Full variable domain (missing parts from reference TRBV19 and TRBJ1-2): DGGITQSPKYLFRKEGQNVTLSCEQNLNHDAMYWYRQDPGQGLRLIYYSQIVNDFQKGDIAEGYSVSREKKESFPLTVTSAQKNPTAFYLCASSIRPALGGYTFGSGTRLTVV.

A remark on this clone: The same CDR3 can be traced to other DNA sequences in this sample. V and J are TRBV6-5 and TRBJ1-2; 9 nucleotides agree with TRBD1. The V and J ends lost 5 bases and 8 bases, in that order; junction bases with no gene match: 3. The CDR3 runs to 12 residues. Germline CDR1 and CDR2: MNHEY and SVGAGI. The CDR3 protein is CASSRQGEGYTF. The DNA of the CDR3 is TGTGCCAGCAGTCGACAGGGGGAGGGCTACACCTTC.

A single count supports this clone. This specimen includes other DNA sequences encoding the same CDR3. The rearrangement links TRBV5-1 to TRBJ1-1; no reliable D call. The ends were cut back, 4 bases at V and 2 bases at J, with 9 bases in the middle. The germline CDR1 and CDR2 sequences are SGHRS and YFSETQ. This CDR3 spans 13 amino acids. The CDR3 bases are TGCGCCAGCAGCCCCGGCACAAACACTGAAGCTTTCTTT. Translation: CASSPGTNTEAFF.

The rearrangement joins TRBV6-4 to TRBJ2-7; 7 bases are a match to TRBD2. The trim removed 4 bases at V and 5 bases at J, leaving 2 bases unmatched. This CDR3 comprises 12 residues. Germline-derived CDR1 and CDR2 are MRHNA and SNTAGT. CDR3 DNA sequence: TGTGCCAGCAGTGTAACTAGCGACGAGCAGTACTTC. Its protein product is CASSVTSDEQYF.

The V and J genes are TRBV5-6 and TRBJ1-6; D unresolved. The length of the CDR3 is 12 residues. From germline, CDR1 is SGHDT and CDR2 YYEEEE. Trimming removed 2 bases from V and 8 bases from J, with 5 bases in between. The CDR3 DNA sequence: TGTGCCAGCAGCTTAGAGGATTCACCCCTCCACTTT. Amino acids: CASSLEDSPLHF.

Regarding this clone: Other DNA sequences in the same sample also yield this CDR3. V is TRBV5-1 and J is TRBJ2-3, with D uncertain. Between the trimmed V and J ends, which lost 0 bases and 6 bases, there was a span of 5 bases. Germline values: CDR1 SGHRS, CDR2 YFSETQ. The length of the CDR3 is 12 residues. The CDR3 protein is CASSLAGDTQYF. The CDR3 DNA sequence: TGCGCCAGCAGCTTGGCCGGGGATACGCAGTATTTT.